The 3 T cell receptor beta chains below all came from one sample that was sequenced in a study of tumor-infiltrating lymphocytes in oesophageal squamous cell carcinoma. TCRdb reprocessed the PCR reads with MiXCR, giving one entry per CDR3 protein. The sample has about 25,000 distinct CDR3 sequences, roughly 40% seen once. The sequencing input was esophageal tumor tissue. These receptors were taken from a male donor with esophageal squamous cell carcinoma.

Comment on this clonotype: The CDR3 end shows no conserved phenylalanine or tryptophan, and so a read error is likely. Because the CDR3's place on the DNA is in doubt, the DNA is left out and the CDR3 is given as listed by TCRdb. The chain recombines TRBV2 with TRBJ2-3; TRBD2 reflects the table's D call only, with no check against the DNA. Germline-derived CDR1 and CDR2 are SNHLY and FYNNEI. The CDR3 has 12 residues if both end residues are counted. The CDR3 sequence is CASSERFLAGGG.

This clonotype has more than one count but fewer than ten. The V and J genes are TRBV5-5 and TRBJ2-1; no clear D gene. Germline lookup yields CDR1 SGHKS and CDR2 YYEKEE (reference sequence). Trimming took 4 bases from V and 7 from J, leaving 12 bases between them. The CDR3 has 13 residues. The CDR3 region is CASSPAVRNEQFF. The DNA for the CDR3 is TGTGCCAGCAGCCCAGCTGTGAGGAATGAGCAGTTCTTC.

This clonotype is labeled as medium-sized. CDR3 in DNA: TGTGCCAGCAGCTTAAAGGGAGGCACTGAAGCTTTCTTT. Translation gives CASSLKGGTEAFF. The rearrangement links TRBV7-2 to TRBJ1-1; no firm D call. The V gene lost 2 bases and the J gene lost 4 bases, with 8 bases spanning the gap. CDR3 length: 13 residues. Germline V gene data show CDR1 as SGHTA and CDR2 as FQGNSA.